These T cell receptor beta chains were read from a single sample in a study of blood T cells in healthy people across ages. TCRdb reprocessed the 5' RACE reads via MiXCR and lists one record per CDR3 protein. Of some 790,000 distinct CDR3 sequences detected, under 30% appear once; the ten largest clones hold 15% to 20%. The sequenced sample was blood. The receptor source for this set is an elderly woman in good health. Each CDR3 is given with its conserved first and last residue. D genes are given only for firm matches. Some rows have no size entry. The others give once, few or many, or a class for an expanded clone.

D gene: -; clone size: once; V gene: TRBV12-3/TRBV12-4; J gene: TRBJ1-1; CDR3 protein: CASSKTGSSGVDTEAFF; CDR3 DNA: TGTGCCAGCAGCAAAACAGGGTCTTCCGGTGTGGACACTGAAGCTTTCTTT
D gene: TRBD1; clone size: many; V gene: TRBV29-1; J gene: TRBJ2-1; CDR3 protein: CSVEGRGQSSYNEQFF; CDR3 DNA: TGCAGCGTCGAAGGTAGGGGACAGAGCTCCTACAATGAGCAGTTCTTC
D gene: TRBD1; clone size: few; V gene: TRBV6-1; J gene: TRBJ1-6; CDR3 protein: CASSPRRMTGAHNSPLHF; CDR3 DNA: TGTGCCAGCAGCCCCCGGAGGATGACAGGGGCCCATAATTCACCCCTCCACTTT
D gene: -; clone size: -; V gene: TRBV12-3/TRBV12-4; J gene: TRBJ2-7; CDR3 protein: CASSSGRAPWDEQYF; CDR3 DNA: TGTGCCAGCAGTTCGGGGCGGGCACCGTGGGATGAGCAGTACTTC
D gene: -; clone size: many; V gene: TRBV5-4; J gene: TRBJ2-5; CDR3 protein: CASSLDGQTQETQYF; CDR3 DNA: TGTGCCAGCAGCTTGGACGGACAGACCCAAGAGACCCAGTACTTC
D gene: -; clone size: many; V gene: TRBV7-2; J gene: TRBJ2-3; CDR3 protein: CASSLDSGTDTQYF; CDR3 DNA: TGTGCCAGCAGCTTGGATAGCGGCACAGATACGCAGTATTTT
D gene: -; clone size: many; V gene: TRBV7-2; J gene: TRBJ1-1; CDR3 protein: CASSLAPHGNTEAFF; CDR3 DNA: TGTGCCAGCAGCTTAGCCCCCCACGGGAACACTGAAGCTTTCTTT
D gene: -; clone size: many; V gene: TRBV30; J gene: TRBJ1-2; CDR3 protein: CAWILSSGGYTF; CDR3 DNA: TGTGCCTGGATCCTCAGTTCGGGTGGCTACACCTTC
D gene: -; clone size: many; V gene: TRBV6-2/TRBV6-3; J gene: TRBJ2-1; CDR3 protein: CASSPRGRNEQFF; CDR3 DNA: TGTGCCAGCAGCCCCCGAGGTCGTAATGAGCAGTTCTTC
D gene: TRBD2; clone size: -; V gene: TRBV7-3; J gene: TRBJ2-1; CDR3 protein: CASSLIDGLAGYNEQFF; CDR3 DNA: TGTGCCAGCAGCTTAATTGACGGGCTAGCGGGGTACAATGAGCAGTTCTTC
D gene: -; clone size: many; V gene: TRBV7-2; J gene: TRBJ2-7; CDR3 protein: CASSPPAGVDYEQYF; CDR3 DNA: TGTGCCAGCAGCCCACCGGCAGGGGTGGACTACGAGCAGTACTTC
D gene: -; clone size: many; V gene: TRBV20-1; J gene: TRBJ2-3; CDR3 protein: CSVPSRVEGDTQYF; CDR3 DNA: TGCAGTGTCCCTTCCAGGGTAGAAGGGGATACGCAGTATTTT
D gene: -; clone size: few; V gene: TRBV4-3; J gene: TRBJ1-1; CDR3 protein: CASSQDLEGTALGEAFF; CDR3 DNA: TGCGCCAGCAGCCAAGATCTCGAGGGAACGGCGCTAGGGGAAGCTTTCTTT
D gene: TRBD2; clone size: few; V gene: TRBV20-1; J gene: TRBJ2-1; CDR3 protein: CSAPHPTSPSGSEQFF; CDR3 DNA: TGCAGTGCTCCTCATCCGACTAGCCCTTCAGGAAGTGAGCAGTTCTTC
D gene: -; clone size: many; V gene: TRBV29-1; J gene: TRBJ1-4; CDR3 protein: CSVEDPGGLFF; CDR3 DNA: TGCAGCGTTGAAGATCCCGGCGGGCTGTTTTTT
D gene: -; clone size: -; V gene: TRBV24-1; J gene: TRBJ1-5; CDR3 protein: CATSDGTGYRPQHF; CDR3 DNA: TGTGCCACCAGTGATGGAACAGGGTACCGGCCCCAGCATTTT
D gene: TRBD1; clone size: -; V gene: TRBV29-1; J gene: TRBJ2-5; CDR3 protein: CSGHPTGGLQETQYF; CDR3 DNA: TGCAGCGGCCACCCGACAGGGGGCCTTCAAGAGACCCAGTACTTC
D gene: TRBD2; clone size: many; V gene: TRBV12-3/TRBV12-4; J gene: TRBJ2-3; CDR3 protein: CASSFRYGTTSTDTQYF; CDR3 DNA: TGTGCCAGCAGTTTTAGGTACGGGACTACCAGCACAGATACGCAGTATTTT
D gene: -; clone size: -; V gene: TRBV20-1; J gene: TRBJ1-5; CDR3 protein: CSARDRRGSNQPQHF; CDR3 DNA: TGCAGTGCTAGAGATCGAAGGGGATCGAATCAGCCCCAGCATTTT
D gene: -; clone size: many; V gene: TRBV12-3/TRBV12-4; J gene: TRBJ2-1; CDR3 protein: CASTPRTGQSYNEQFF; CDR3 DNA: TGTGCCAGCACCCCTCGCACAGGACAATCCTACAATGAGCAGTTCTTC
D gene: -; clone size: many; V gene: TRBV6-1; J gene: TRBJ2-3; CDR3 protein: CASRPGLFTDTQYF; CDR3 DNA: TGTGCCAGCAGGCCGGGACTCTTCACAGATACGCAGTATTTT
D gene: -; clone size: once; V gene: TRBV7-2; J gene: TRBJ2-1; CDR3 protein: CASSSEQVSSYNEQFF; CDR3 DNA: TGTGCCAGCAGCTCAGAACAGGTTAGCTCCTACAATGAGCAGTTCTTC
D gene: -; clone size: many; V gene: TRBV7-2; J gene: TRBJ2-3; CDR3 protein: CASSYGLNPSTDTQYF; CDR3 DNA: TGTGCCAGCAGTTATGGACTCAATCCCTCCACAGATACGCAGTATTTT
D gene: -; clone size: -; V gene: TRBV20-1; J gene: TRBJ2-7; CDR3 protein: CGASRGSYNEQYF; CDR3 DNA: TGCGGTGCTAGCCGGGGCTCCTACAATGAGCAGTACTTC
D gene: -; clone size: -; V gene: TRBV19; J gene: TRBJ2-6; CDR3 protein: CASSISNSLISGANVLTF; CDR3 DNA: TGTGCCAGTAGTATTAGTAACAGTCTAATCTCTGGGGCCAACGTCCTGACTTTC
D gene: -; clone size: -; V gene: TRBV6-2/TRBV6-3; J gene: TRBJ2-1; CDR3 protein: CSSRGEPGGEQFF; CDR3 DNA: TGTTCCAGCAGGGGGGAACCAGGTGGTGAGCAGTTCTTC
D gene: -; clone size: few; V gene: TRBV14; J gene: TRBJ1-1; CDR3 protein: CASNGQMNTEAFF; CDR3 DNA: TGTGCTAGCAATGGACAGATGAACACTGAAGCTTTCTTT
D gene: TRBD1; clone size: few; V gene: TRBV20-1; J gene: TRBJ2-7; CDR3 protein: CSARQGASYNEQYF; CDR3 DNA: TGCAGTGCCAGACAGGGGGCCTCCTACAATGAGCAGTACTTC
D gene: -; clone size: many; V gene: TRBV6-5; J gene: TRBJ1-5; CDR3 protein: CASSYNVESNQPQHF; CDR3 DNA: TGTGCCAGCAGTTATAATGTCGAAAGCAATCAGCCCCAGCATTTT
D gene: -; clone size: many; V gene: TRBV5-6; J gene: TRBJ1-2; CDR3 protein: CASSLVQNYGYTF; CDR3 DNA: TGTGCCAGCAGCTTGGTTCAAAACTATGGCTACACCTTC
D gene: TRBD2; clone size: few; V gene: TRBV11-3; J gene: TRBJ2-5; CDR3 protein: CASSLEAGGPGETQYF; CDR3 DNA: TGTGCCAGCAGCTTAGAGGCGGGGGGGCCCGGAGAGACCCAGTACTTC
D gene: -; clone size: -; V gene: TRBV4-3; J gene: TRBJ2-1; CDR3 protein: CASSQAGRALHNEQFF; CDR3 DNA: TGCGCCAGCAGCCAAGCGGGTAGAGCCCTCCACAATGAGCAGTTCTTC
D gene: -; clone size: many; V gene: TRBV15; J gene: TRBJ2-5; CDR3 protein: CATSIGAGTREQYF; CDR3 DNA: TGTGCCACCAGCATCGGGGCAGGGACAAGGGAGCAGTACTTC
D gene: -; clone size: many; V gene: TRBV6-1; J gene: TRBJ1-6; CDR3 protein: CASTPAGLGNSPLHF; CDR3 DNA: TGTGCCAGCACCCCGGCGGGACTGGGGAATTCACCCCTCCACTTT
D gene: -; clone size: -; V gene: TRBV12-3/TRBV12-4; J gene: TRBJ1-6; CDR3 protein: CASSLLGSRNNSPLHF; CDR3 DNA: TGTGCCAGCAGCCTCCTCGGAAGCAGAAATAATTCACCCCTCCACTTT
D gene: -; clone size: many; V gene: TRBV6-2/TRBV6-3; J gene: TRBJ2-7; CDR3 protein: CASSYPAGAYEQYF; CDR3 DNA: TGTGCCAGCAGTTACCCCGCAGGGGCCTACGAGCAGTACTTC
D gene: TRBD1; clone size: few; V gene: TRBV6-5; J gene: TRBJ1-5; CDR3 protein: CASSSYRGRGPQHF; CDR3 DNA: TGTGCCAGCAGTTCCTACAGGGGGCGAGGTCCCCAGCATTTT
D gene: -; clone size: -; V gene: TRBV28; J gene: TRBJ2-7; CDR3 protein: CASNPARGSSSYEQYF; CDR3 DNA: TGTGCCAGCAACCCCGCTAGGGGGAGTAGCTCCTACGAGCAGTACTTC
D gene: TRBD1; clone size: -; V gene: TRBV10-3; J gene: TRBJ1-2; CDR3 protein: CAIRPTGGTGGYTF; CDR3 DNA: TGTGCCATCAGACCGACAGGGGGTACGGGGGGCTACACCTTC
D gene: TRBD1; clone size: many; V gene: TRBV7-9; J gene: TRBJ1-4; CDR3 protein: CASSSTGSNEKLFF; CDR3 DNA: TGTGCCAGCAGCTCGACAGGGAGTAATGAAAAACTGTTTTTT
D gene: -; clone size: -; V gene: TRBV11-3; J gene: TRBJ2-3; CDR3 protein: CASSLKWTNTDTQYF; CDR3 DNA: TGTGCCAGCAGTCTTAAATGGACCAACACAGATACGCAGTATTTT
D gene: -; clone size: many; V gene: TRBV29-1; J gene: TRBJ2-3; CDR3 protein: CSVEGWVRGTDTQYF; CDR3 DNA: TGCAGCGTTGAAGGTTGGGTGAGGGGAACAGATACGCAGTATTTT
D gene: -; clone size: many; V gene: TRBV20-1; J gene: TRBJ2-7; CDR3 protein: CSARDSLGVEQYF; CDR3 DNA: TGCAGTGCTAGAGATAGCCTAGGGGTCGAGCAGTACTTC
D gene: TRBD1; clone size: -; V gene: TRBV5-1; J gene: TRBJ2-1; CDR3 protein: CASSWGQGVNEQFF; CDR3 DNA: TGCGCCAGCAGCTGGGGACAGGGTGTGAATGAGCAGTTCTTC
D gene: -; clone size: many; V gene: TRBV7-2; J gene: TRBJ2-5; CDR3 protein: CASRSGETQYF; CDR3 DNA: TGTGCCAGCAGATCGGGGGAGACCCAGTACTTC